A selection of T cell receptor beta chains follows, all from one sample in a study of blood T cell repertoires in COVID-19. Generated by immunoSEQ multiplex PCR, the TCRdb table keeps only in-frame clones and is missing some. The sample contains 200,000 to 250,000 clones, roughly 79% of which appear only once. Sequencing was carried out using peripheral blood. The receptors were gathered from a woman of 80 years or more with COVID-19, enrolled during active disease. Each CDR3 is given with its conserved first and last residue. A D gene is named only where the DNA matches it firmly. Clone sizes are given selectively: once, few, many, or a class where the clone is expanded.

d_gene	v_gene	j_gene	abundance	CDR3nt	CDR3aa
.	TRBV28	TRBJ1-5	.	TGTGCCAGCAGCACGGGAAGGGTCAATCAGCCCCAGCATTTT	CASSTGRVNQPQHF
.	TRBV30	TRBJ1-3	.	TGTGCCTGGAGCCCCGGGACAAGTGGAAACACCATATATTTT	CAWSPGTSGNTIYF
.	TRBV7-2	TRBJ2-3	.	TGTGCCAGCTCGAGGGTTAGCACAGATACGCAGTATTTT	CASSRVSTDTQYF
.	TRBV12-3/TRBV12-4	TRBJ2-7	once	TGTGCCAGCAGGATGGCCCCGACCTACGAGCAGTACTTC	CASRMAPTYEQYF
TRBD2	TRBV5-4	TRBJ2-1	.	TGTGCCAGCAGCTTGGAACTAGCGGGAGTGGATGAGCAGTTCTTC	CASSLELAGVDEQFF
TRBD1	TRBV15	TRBJ2-5	.	TGTGCCACCAGCAGACCGACAGGGGGGGCCTTCCAAGAGACCCAGTACTTC	CATSRPTGGAFQETQYF
.	TRBV7-9	TRBJ1-6	.	TGTGCCAGCAGTTACGGAGGGGAAAATTCACCCCTCCACTTT	CASSYGGENSPLHF
.	TRBV2	TRBJ1-2	.	TGTGCCAGCAGTGATTCCAGGGGAAACTATGGCTACACCTTC	CASSDSRGNYGYTF
.	TRBV4-3	TRBJ1-2	.	TGCGCCAGCAGCCAAGAAGGTCTGCTAACTAATGGCTACACCTTC	CASSQEGLLTNGYTF
.	TRBV6-4	TRBJ2-3	.	TGTGCCAGCAGGGCTCAGGGGATGGATACGCAGTATTTT	CASRAQGMDTQYF
TRBD2	TRBV4-1	TRBJ2-7	.	TGCGCCAGCAGTATCCTAGCGGGAGCCCACTACGAGCAGTACTTC	CASSILAGAHYEQYF
.	TRBV12-3/TRBV12-4	TRBJ2-7	.	TGTGCCAGCTCGAGTGGCTACGAGCAGTACTTC	CASSSGYEQYF
.	TRBV7-2	TRBJ1-5	.	TGTGCCAGCAGCTTAGAGGGTGCGTCGGGGCAGCCCCAGCATTTT	CASSLEGASGQPQHF
TRBD2	TRBV28	TRBJ2-7	.	TGTGCCAGCAGTTCGGGACTAGCACTCTACGAGCAGTACTTC	CASSSGLALYEQYF
.	TRBV3-1/TRBV3-2	TRBJ2-7	.	TGTGCCAGCAGCCAAGATCTAGTAAGGTTTTACGAGCAGTACTTC	CASSQDLVRFYEQYF
.	TRBV29-1	TRBJ1-1	.	TGCAGCGCTGACAGGACTCCGAACACTGAAGCTTTCTTT	CSADRTPNTEAFF
.	TRBV29-1	TRBJ1-1	.	TGCAGCGCCTTACAGGGACGGGCGATGAACACTGAAGCTTTCTTT	CSALQGRAMNTEAFF
TRBD2	TRBV4-3	TRBJ2-3	.	TGCGCCAGCAGCCAAGGTAGTCTAGCGGCCACGGATACGCAGTATTTT	CASSQGSLAATDTQYF
TRBD1	TRBV7-9	TRBJ1-5	.	TGTGCCAGCAGCCAGACAGGGGATCAGCCCCAGCATTTT	CASSQTGDQPQHF
TRBD1	TRBV4-1	TRBJ1-1	few	TGCGCCAGCAGCTCACAGGGGATTACTGAAGCTTTCTTT	CASSSQGITEAFF
TRBD1	TRBV28	TRBJ1-5	.	TGTGCCAGCCGCTTAGGACAGGGGGAAGGTCAGCCCCAGCATTTT	CASRLGQGEGQPQHF
TRBD1	TRBV6-5	TRBJ1-6	few	TGTGCCAGCACCCCTGACAGGGCCTATAATTCACCCCTCCACTTT	CASTPDRAYNSPLHF
TRBD2	TRBV5-1	TRBJ2-2	.	TGCGCCAGCAGCCTAGGCGGGGGACCGAACACCGGGGAGCTGTTTTTT	CASSLGGGPNTGELFF
TRBD1	TRBV6-6	TRBJ1-5	.	TGTGCCAGCAGTTACGGGCAGGGGGCTCATCAGCCCCAGCATTTT	CASSYGQGAHQPQHF
TRBD2	TRBV6-5	TRBJ2-1	.	TGTGCCAGCAGTTTGGGACTAGGGGTCTACAATGAGCAGTTCTTC	CASSLGLGVYNEQFF
.	TRBV29-1	TRBJ1-2	.	TGCAGCGTTGAAGATCGGGGAGGCTACACCTTC	CSVEDRGGYTF
.	TRBV28	TRBJ2-5	once	TGTGCCAGCAGTTTTGACAGAGGTCGCCAAGAGACCCAGTACTTC	CASSFDRGRQETQYF
TRBD1	TRBV24-1	TRBJ1-4	.	TGTGCCACCAGTGATCCCGGGACAGGGATTGAAAAACTGTTTTTT	CATSDPGTGIEKLFF
.	TRBV5-1	TRBJ1-6	.	TGCGCCAGCAGCTTGGCTTCAGGGAAGGAATCACCCCTCCACTTT	CASSLASGKESPLHF
TRBD2	TRBV7-6	TRBJ2-1	.	TGTGCCAGCAGCTTAGCACAGCGGGGGGGCGGGTACAATGAGCAGTTCTTC	CASSLAQRGGGYNEQFF